This passage covers 20 T cell receptor beta chains from one sample sequenced in a study of cytomegalovirus exposure and HLA in healthy donors. The PCR was carried out with 60 Vbeta primers and 13 Jbeta primers. The table came from immunoSEQ multiplex PCR; TCRdb's copy has only in-frame clones and leaves some out. The profile covers about 130,000 clones, with 70% to 90% appearing a single time and under 6% taken by the ten largest. The sequenced sample consisted of PBMCs. The receptor source for this set is a woman between 40 and 50 years old in good health and CMV-seropositive.

This clone was detected only a few times. The CDR3 sequence is CASSADGLSNQPQHF. The CDR3 DNA follows: TGTGCCAGCAGTGCGGACGGACTTAGCAATCAGCCCCAGCATTTT. The rearrangement uses TRBV2 and TRBJ1-5; D remains unclear. The length of the CDR3 is 15 residues. The germline V and J ends were trimmed by 4 bases and 0 bases, with 10 bases remaining between them. Germline loops: CDR1 SNHLY, CDR2 FYNNEI.

The J gene is TRBJ2-2, the V gene TRBV6-5; possible D gene TRBD2, 5 bases. The CDR3 has 13 residues. Germline lookup yields CDR1 MNHEY and CDR2 SVGAGI. The V end lost 5 bases, the J end lost 5 bases, and 9 bases lay between the germline ends. The CDR3 nucleotides are TGTGCCAGCAGTCCCGAGCGGACCGGGGAGCTGTTTTTT. It translates to CASSPERTGELFF.

The chain recombines TRBV30 with TRBJ1-1; D is perhaps TRBD1 (5 bases). The CDR3 runs 14 residues. Looked up from germline, CDR1 is GTSNPN and CDR2 is SVGIG (reference sequence). Between the trimmed V and J ends, which lost 4 bases and 6 bases, there was a span of 18 bases. CDR3: CAWTRGYEGPEAFF. CDR3 nucleotide sequence: TGTGCCTGGACCCGGGGGTATGAGGGGCCTGAAGCTTTCTTT.

The V gene is TRBV27, the J gene TRBJ1-2; D not certain. Germline V gives CDR1 MNHEY, CDR2 SMNVEV (reference sequence). This CDR3 is built from 14 residues. Trimming shortened V by 6 bases and J by 9 bases, and 20 bases separated the two germline ends. In nucleotides, the CDR3 is TGTGCCAGCAGAAAGAGGTTGGAGCCTTGGAGCTACACCTTC. Its protein product is CASRKRLEPWSYTF.

The chain joins TRBV27 to TRBJ2-7, with 8 bases fitting TRBD1. After removal of 3 bases from V and 7 bases from J, the junction contained 11 bases not matched to a gene. Germline V gives CDR1 MNHEY, CDR2 SMNVEV (reference sequence). The length of the CDR3 is 15 residues. The CDR3 sequence: CASSLSAGGSREQYF. For the CDR3, the DNA is TGTGCCAGCAGTTTGTCGGCAGGGGGCTCGAGGGAGCAGTACTTC.

About this clone: Other DNA variants within this sample encode the same CDR3. The genes are TRBV5-1 and TRBJ2-3; no clear D. Trimming left V 4 bases short and J 0 bases short, with 12 bases between. The length of the CDR3 is 15 residues. Looked up from germline, CDR1 is SGHRS and CDR2 is YFSETQ. In nucleotides, the CDR3 is TGCGCCAGCAGCCTGGATAGCACTAGCACAGATACGCAGTATTTT. Translating it yields CASSLDSTSTDTQYF. The whole variable domain, remainder taken from reference TRBV5-1 and TRBJ2-3, is KAGVTQTPRYLIKTRGQQVTLSCSPISGHRSVSWYQQTPGQGLQFLFEYFSETQRNKGNFPGRFSGRQFSNSRSEMNVSTLELGDSALYLCASSLDSTSTDTQYFGPGTRLTVL.

The gene calls are TRBV7-8 and TRBJ2-7; possible D gene TRBD1, 5 bases. CDR3 length equals 15 residues. V lost 5 bases and J lost 2, with 16 bases in between. The V gene's germline CDR1 is SGHVS and CDR2 FQNEAQ. The DNA for the CDR3 is TGTGCCAGCAGCCCTACAGGCATGAGCCCCTACGAGCAGTACTTC. This translates into CASSPTGMSPYEQYF.

This clone was picked up one time. This rearrangement joins TRBV6-6 to TRBJ2-3, with 12 bases that match TRBD1. This CDR3 region has 16 residues. Germline assignment: CDR1 MNHNY and CDR2 SVGAGI (reference sequence). J was trimmed by 5 bases and V by 5 bases; bases with no gene match: 8. DNA of the CDR3: TGTGCCAGCAGTAACCCGGGACAGGGGGCAAAAGATACGCAGTATTTT. Translating gives CASSNPGQGAKDTQYF.

The V call is TRBV5-6, the J call TRBJ2-2; 8 bases are shared with TRBD1. The length of the CDR3 is 16 residues. V lost 4 bases and J lost 2; bases outside the gene matches: 7. Germline V gene lookup returns CDR1 SGHDT and CDR2 YYEEEE. CDR3 loop: CASSLTGGKNTGELFF. Written as DNA, the CDR3 is TGTGCCAGCAGCCTCACAGGGGGAAAAAACACCGGGGAGCTGTTTTTT. Looking up the rest from reference TRBV5-6 and TRBJ2-2 gives the full variable domain: DAGVTQSPTHLIKTRGQQVTLRCSPKSGHDTVSWYQQALGQGPQFIFQYYEEEERQRGNFPDRFSGHQFPNYSSELNVNALLLGDSALYLCASSLTGGKNTGELFFGEGSRLTVL.

The V gene is TRBV19, the J gene TRBJ2-1; D is possibly TRBD1 (6 bases). The CDR3 runs to 15 residues. The V end lost 0 bases, the J end lost 6 bases, and 12 bases lay between the germline ends. Per the germline V gene, CDR1 is LNHDA and CDR2 is SQIVND (reference sequence). This CDR3 reads CASSIDWQGPNEQFF. The CDR3 DNA is TGTGCCAGTAGTATAGATTGGCAGGGGCCCAATGAGCAGTTCTTC.

J is TRBJ2-7 and V is TRBV7-9, with 13 nucleotides matching TRBD2. Germline V gives CDR1 SEHNR, CDR2 FQNEAQ (reference sequence). Losses at the gene ends were 4 bases for V and 8 bases for J; bases not matched to a gene: 5. The length of the CDR3 is 14 residues. CDR3 amino acids: CASSSGLAGPKQYF. The CDR3 coding sequence is TGTGCCAGCAGCTCGGGACTAGCGGGGCCCAAGCAGTACTTC.

The chain recombines TRBV5-1 with TRBJ2-1, with TRBD2 matching 14 bases. Germline V CDR1 and CDR2: SGHRS, YFSETQ. The CDR3 consists of 19 residues. The V gene end was trimmed by 4 bases and the J gene end by 2 bases; junction bases not matched to a gene: 11. The DNA for the CDR3 is TGCGCCAGCAGCCCGCCGGGACTAGCGGGAGCTAGGGCCTACAATGAGCAGTTCTTC. Its translation is CASSPPGLAGARAYNEQFF.

The CDR3 region is CASSLGGLAGGFQETQYF. The CDR3 DNA reads TGTGCCAGCAGCTTAGGAGGACTAGCGGGGGGGTTCCAAGAGACCCAGTACTTC. This chain uses TRBV7-9 with TRBJ2-5; 15 bases align to TRBD2. The CDR3 has 18 residues. With 1 base clipped from V and 1 base from J, the junction kept 4 bases outside the gene matches. CDR1 and CDR2 from the germline V gene are SEHNR and FQNEAQ (reference sequence).

In its sample, this clone was seen once. The V and J genes are TRBV28 and TRBJ2-7; 7 bases match TRBD1. From germline, CDR1 is MDHEN and CDR2 SYDVKM. This CDR3 is 15 amino acids long. The V segment lost 4 bases and the J segment 0 bases; nucleotides outside the gene matches: 6. The DNA for the CDR3 is TGTGCCAGCAGTTCGTCCGGGACAGACTCCTACGAGCAGTACTTC. Encoded protein: CASSSSGTDSYEQYF.

This chain connects TRBV9 to TRBJ2-1; the match to TRBD2 covers 10 bases. CDR1 SGDLS and CDR2 YYNGEE come from the germline V gene. The CDR3 spans 16 residues. V lost 4 bases to trimming and J lost 1 base; unmatched junction nucleotides: 5. CDR3 protein: CASSHRTSGSYNEQFF. For the CDR3, the DNA is TGTGCCAGCAGCCACCGGACTAGCGGATCCTACAATGAGCAGTTCTTC.

This chain connects TRBV19 to TRBJ2-5; TRBD1 aligns across 10 bases. CDR1 and CDR2 (germline): LNHDA, SQIVND (reference sequence). V lost 3 bases and J lost 6; bases outside the gene matches: 10. This CDR3 is 16 amino acids long. CDR3 DNA sequence: TGTGCCAGTAGTATCGCGGACAGGGGGGAGAGGAAGACCCAGTACTTC. Its protein product is CASSIADRGERKTQYF. Full variable domain (missing parts from reference TRBV19 and TRBJ2-5): DGGITQSPKYLFRKEGQNVTLSCEQNLNHDAMYWYRQDPGQGLRLIYYSQIVNDFQKGDIAEGYSVSREKKESFPLTVTSAQKNPTAFYLCASSIADRGERKTQYFGPGTRLLVL.

V is TRBV28 and J is TRBJ2-4; 8 nucleotides line up with TRBD2. Germline lookup yields CDR1 MDHEN and CDR2 SYDVKM. The ends lost 8 bases at V and 2 bases at J; junction bases unmatched: 5. The CDR3 sequence is 14 residues long. The CDR3 here is CASREGSTKNIQYF. The CDR3 bases are TGTGCCAGCCGGGAGGGATCTACCAAAAACATTCAGTACTTC. Looking up the rest from reference TRBV28 and TRBJ2-4 gives the full variable domain: DVKVTQSSRYLVKRTGEKVFLECVQDMDHENMFWYRQDPGLGLRLIYFSYDVKMKEKGDIPEGYSVSREKKERFSLILESASTNQTSMYLCASREGSTKNIQYFGAGTRLSVL.

This clone showed up just a few times. The chain recombines TRBV19 with TRBJ2-7, with no clear D. Trimming pared 5 bases from V and 0 bases from J, leaving 8 bases between. In germline, CDR1 is LNHDA, CDR2 SQIVND (reference sequence). The CDR3 loop spans 13 amino acids. The DNA for the CDR3 is TGTGCCAGTAGTTTTAGTCTCTCCTACGAGCAGTACTTC. Protein product: CASSFSLSYEQYF. Full variable domain (remainder filled in from reference TRBV19 and TRBJ2-7): DGGITQSPKYLFRKEGQNVTLSCEQNLNHDAMYWYRQDPGQGLRLIYYSQIVNDFQKGDIAEGYSVSREKKESFPLTVTSAQKNPTAFYLCASSFSLSYEQYFGPGTRLTVT.

V gene TRBV10-1 combines with J gene TRBJ2-3; 7 nucleotides align to TRBD1. CDR3 length: 16 amino acids. Germline V gene lookup returns CDR1 WNHNN and CDR2 SYGVQD (reference sequence). V was clipped by 4 bases and J by 2 bases; unmatched bases: 9. As DNA, the CDR3 is TGCGCCAGCAGTGGGACCGGGACAGCGCCCACAGATACGCAGTATTTT. Translating it yields CASSGTGTAPTDTQYF.

V usage is TRBV30 and J usage is TRBJ2-5; D is unclear. Germline CDR1 reads GTSNPN; CDR2 reads SVGIG (reference sequence). The CDR3 is 13 amino acids. Trimming removed 0 bases at V and 4 bases at J, with 9 bases between. CDR3 protein: CAWSVQVGETQYF. The CDR3 bases are TGTGCCTGGAGTGTACAAGTTGGAGAGACCCAGTACTTC.